This note documents a single T cell receptor (beta chain) sequence. Its antigen is currently unknown. Generated by immunoSEQ multiplex PCR, the TCRdb table keeps only in-frame clones and is missing some. The table lists some 1.5 million clones, about 96% of them singletons. These data are taken from a study of shared clonotypes between healthy human individuals. Study-level findings and limits: The authors sampled blood alone, and tissue repertoires likely differ.

The CDR3 covers 12 residues. CDR1 SQVTM and CDR2 ANQGSEA come from the germline V gene. Trimming shortened V by 5 bases and J by 3 bases, and 11 bases separated the two germline ends. The chain is built from TRBV29-1 and TRBJ2-7; weak D call: TRBD1 (5 bases). The sequence came from a man aged 30 to 45 in good health. Source material: naive CD4+ T cells sorted from blood. Regarding subset: CD45RA+ positively selected. Written as DNA, the CDR3 is TGCAGCGTTTTATGGCAGGGCTACGAGCAGTACTTC. It encodes CSVLWQGYEQYF.